The clone carrying this T cell receptor (beta chain) was recorded only once. The antigen remains undetermined. Germline lookup yields CDR1 SNHLY and CDR2 FYNNEI. The length of the CDR3 is 15 residues. V was clipped by 8 bases and J by 2 bases, with 16 bases between them. Healthy Caucasian individuals from Russia aged about 6 to 90 were enrolled as donors. With each sample, at least 5 micrograms of total RNA were extracted. Together with a sample-barcoded 5' primer, a J-beta primer mix was included in a second PCR lasting about 7 to 12 cycles. TCRdb recomputed calls from the 5' RACE reads with MiXCR, one row per CDR3 protein. Here the sample spans about 640,000 distinct CDR3 sequences, roughly 53% being singletons. This sample was taken from a study of blood T cells in healthy people across ages. Study-wide results and caveats: Higher naive T cell percentage went strongly together with higher TCR beta diversity. There was no known CMV status for donors, so expanded clonotype changes were possibly confounded.

The specimen was blood. The J gene is TRBJ2-1, the V gene TRBV2, with no clear D. This receptor was obtained from a man aged 55 to 70 in good health. This CDR3 reads CASQVDRFTYNEQFF. The CDR3 region has the DNA TGTGCCAGCCAAGTGGATAGATTTACCTACAATGAGCAGTTCTTC.